Reported below is one T cell receptor (beta chain). A multiplex PCR was run with 60 Vbeta primers and 13 Jbeta primers. Assay used: immunoSEQ multiplex PCR; TCRdb lists only in-frame clones, some missing. Of under 150,000 clones in the sample, roughly 80% were seen once. This specimen comes from a study of cytomegalovirus exposure and HLA in healthy donors. CDR3 size: 16 residues. Germline loops: CDR1 SGHNT, CDR2 YYREEE (reference sequence). The V segment lost 4 bases and the J segment 2 bases; nucleotides outside the gene matches: 3. This receptor was identified in a male donor in good health and CMV-seronegative. The specimen was PBMCs. The chain has TRBV5-4 and TRBJ2-3, with 14 bases that match TRBD2. CDR3 protein: CASSRGLAGATDTQYF. CDR3 DNA sequence: TGTGCCAGCAGCAGGGGACTAGCGGGGGCCACAGATACGCAGTATTTT.